Presented here are 2 T cell receptor beta chains from one specimen sequenced in a study of vaccination effects on CD4 cells after COVID-19. For these receptors, no antigen is known. Assay: immunoSEQ multiplex PCR; the TCRdb copy retains only in-frame clones and omits some. The sample shows roughly 20,000 clones, roughly 70% of them seen only once. CD4+ T cells specific for antigen were expanded with viral peptide pools by the ViraFEST assay before sequencing. The culture ran for roughly ten days, and then CD4+ T cells were isolated. The sequenced sample was CD4+ T cells from PBMCs cultured with HCoV-229E spike peptides, obtained before COVID-19 vaccination. These receptor sequences come from a human donor who received a COVID-19 vaccine.

This clone was picked up a small number of times. This chain connects TRBV6-5 to TRBJ1-2; D is unresolved. The CDR3 loop spans 13 amino acids. Trimming shortened V by 4 bases and J by 2 bases, and 8 bases separated the two germline ends. Germline CDR1 and CDR2: MNHEY and SVGAGI. In DNA, the CDR3 is TGTGCCAGCAGTTTGTCCTACAACTATGGCTACACCTTC. It codes for CASSLSYNYGYTF.

The rearrangement links TRBV7-6 to TRBJ2-1; D is undetermined. The CDR3 loop spans 14 amino acids. Germline V CDR1 and CDR2: SGHVS, FNYEAQ. V was shortened by 3 bases and J by 10 bases, with 16 bases between the two germline ends. The CDR3 sequence: CASSFLLRASEQFF. In DNA, the CDR3 is TGTGCCAGCAGCTTTCTTTTAAGGGCTTCCGAGCAGTTCTTC.